A single T cell receptor (beta chain) is shown here with its context. Its antigen is unknown. This specimen belongs to a study of T cell repertoires in cytomegalovirus infection. Study summary: Alongside well-studied HLA-B-restricted CMV epitopes, recently identified HLA-C-restricted CMV epitopes were also used. A matching HLA type, together with CMV infection, was signaled by public TCR beta signatures.

Each CDR3 protein gets one entry after TCRdb re-called the reads with MiXCR. The sample carries hundreds of thousands of distinct CDR3 sequences, roughly 30% recorded once. CDR3 length: 15 residues. The V end lost 5 bases, the J end lost 4 bases, and 17 bases lay between the germline ends. Per germline, CDR1 SGHAT and CDR2 FQDESV (reference sequence). Study findings and constraints: Cumulative frequency (of public TCR beta family members) identified carriers of CMV plus the relevant HLA. HLA-C-restricted CMV-specific TCR beta clonotypes were dominant in the ex vivo response.

This specimen was cultured CD8+ T cells from PBMCs, taken from culture after CMV antigen stimulation. This TCR was recovered from a human donor in good health (CMV status not recorded). Some clones in this sample may be carry-over from other donors' samples. The chain combines TRBV11-1 with TRBJ2-5, with a weak D call TRBD2 (8 bases). The CDR3 nucleotides read TGTGCCAGCAGCCCAGGGGGGACTAGAAGAGAGACCCAGTACTTC. This codes for CASSPGGTRRETQYF.